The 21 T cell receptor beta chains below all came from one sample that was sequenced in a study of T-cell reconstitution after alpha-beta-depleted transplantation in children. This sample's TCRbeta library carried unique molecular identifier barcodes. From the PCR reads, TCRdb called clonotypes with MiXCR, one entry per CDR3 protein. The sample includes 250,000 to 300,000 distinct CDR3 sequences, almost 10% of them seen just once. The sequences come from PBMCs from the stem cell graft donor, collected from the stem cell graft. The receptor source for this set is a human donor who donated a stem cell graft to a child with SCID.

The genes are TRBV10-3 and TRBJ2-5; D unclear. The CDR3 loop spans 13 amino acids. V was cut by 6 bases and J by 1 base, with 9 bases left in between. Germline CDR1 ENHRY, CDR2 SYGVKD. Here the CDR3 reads CAIRPLSQETQYF. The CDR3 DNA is TGTGCCATCAGACCACTATCCCAAGAGACCCAGTACTTC.

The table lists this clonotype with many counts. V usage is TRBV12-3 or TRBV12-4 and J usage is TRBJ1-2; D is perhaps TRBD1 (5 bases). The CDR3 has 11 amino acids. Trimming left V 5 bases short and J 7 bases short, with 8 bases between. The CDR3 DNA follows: TGTGCCAGCAGTCAGGGCAGTGGCTACACCTTC. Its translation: CASSQGSGYTF.

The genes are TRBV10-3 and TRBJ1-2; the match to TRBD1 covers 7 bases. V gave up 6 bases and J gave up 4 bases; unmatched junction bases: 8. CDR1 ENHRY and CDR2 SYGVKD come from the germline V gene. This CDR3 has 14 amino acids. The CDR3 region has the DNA TGTGCCATCAGCCACGACAGGGACCCCTATGGCTACACCTTC. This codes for CAISHDRDPYGYTF.

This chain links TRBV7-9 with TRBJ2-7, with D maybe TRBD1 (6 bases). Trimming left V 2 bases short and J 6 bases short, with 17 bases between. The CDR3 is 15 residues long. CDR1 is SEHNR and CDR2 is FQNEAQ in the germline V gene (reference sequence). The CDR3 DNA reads TGTGCCAGCAGCTTACCCGGTAGCAGGGGCCTCGAGCAGTACTTC. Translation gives CASSLPGSRGLEQYF.

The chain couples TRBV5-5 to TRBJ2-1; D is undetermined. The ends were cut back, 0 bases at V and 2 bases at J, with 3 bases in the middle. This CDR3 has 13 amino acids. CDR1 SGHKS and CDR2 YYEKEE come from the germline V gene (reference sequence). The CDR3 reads CASSLVTYNEQFF. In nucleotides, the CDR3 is TGTGCCAGCAGCTTGGTGACCTACAATGAGCAGTTCTTC.

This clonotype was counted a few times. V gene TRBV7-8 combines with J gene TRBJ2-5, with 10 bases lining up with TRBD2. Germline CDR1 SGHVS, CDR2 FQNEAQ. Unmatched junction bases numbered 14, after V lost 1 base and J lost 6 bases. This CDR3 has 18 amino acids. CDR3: CASSLGSREAGGPKTQYF. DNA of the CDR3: TGTGCCAGCAGCTTAGGTTCCCGGGAAGCGGGGGGGCCAAAGACCCAGTACTTC.

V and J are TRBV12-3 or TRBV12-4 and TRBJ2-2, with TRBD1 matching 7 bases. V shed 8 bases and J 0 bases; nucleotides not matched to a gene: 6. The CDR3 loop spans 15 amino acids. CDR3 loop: CASRQGAANTGELFF. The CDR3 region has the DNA TGTGCCAGCCGACAGGGCGCCGCGAACACCGGGGAGCTGTTTTTT.

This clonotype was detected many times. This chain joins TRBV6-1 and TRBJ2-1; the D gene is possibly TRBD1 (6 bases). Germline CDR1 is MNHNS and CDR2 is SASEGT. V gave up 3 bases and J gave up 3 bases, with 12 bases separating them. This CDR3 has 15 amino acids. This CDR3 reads CASSDGAGDYNEQFF. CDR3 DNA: TGTGCCAGCAGTGATGGGGCAGGGGACTACAATGAGCAGTTCTTC.

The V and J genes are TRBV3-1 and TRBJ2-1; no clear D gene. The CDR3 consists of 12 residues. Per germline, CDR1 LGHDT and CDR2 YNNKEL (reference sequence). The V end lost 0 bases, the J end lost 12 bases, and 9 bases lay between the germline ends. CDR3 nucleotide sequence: TGTGCCAGCAGCCAAGAAAGACAATGGCAGTTCTTC. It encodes CASSQERQWQFF.

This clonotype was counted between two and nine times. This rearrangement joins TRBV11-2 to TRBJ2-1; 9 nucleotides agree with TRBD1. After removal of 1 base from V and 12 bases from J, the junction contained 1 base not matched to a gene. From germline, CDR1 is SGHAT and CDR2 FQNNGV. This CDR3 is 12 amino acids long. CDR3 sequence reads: CASSLGTGAQFF. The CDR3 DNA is TGTGCCAGCAGCTTAGGGACAGGGGCGCAGTTCTTC.

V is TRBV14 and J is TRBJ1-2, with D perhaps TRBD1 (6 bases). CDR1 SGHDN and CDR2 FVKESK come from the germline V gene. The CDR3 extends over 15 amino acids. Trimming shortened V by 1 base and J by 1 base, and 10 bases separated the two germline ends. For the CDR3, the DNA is TGTGCCAGCAGCCAAGCGGGACACCGTAACTATGGCTACACCTTC. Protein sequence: CASSQAGHRNYGYTF.

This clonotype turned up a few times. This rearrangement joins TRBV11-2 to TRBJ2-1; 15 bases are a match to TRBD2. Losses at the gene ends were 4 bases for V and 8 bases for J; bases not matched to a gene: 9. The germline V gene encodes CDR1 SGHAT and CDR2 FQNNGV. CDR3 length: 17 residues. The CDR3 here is CASSSWTSGGARDEQFF. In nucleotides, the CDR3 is TGTGCCAGCAGCTCATGGACTAGCGGGGGGGCCAGGGATGAGCAGTTCTTC.

CDR3 residues: CATRLAGGADTQYF. DNA for the CDR3: TGTGCCACCCGACTAGCGGGGGGTGCAGATACGCAGTATTTT. The rearrangement joins TRBV10-3 to TRBJ2-3; 13 bases map to TRBD2. CDR1 is ENHRY, CDR2 SYGVKD, per germline. The CDR3 totals 14 residues. V lost 10 bases to trimming and J lost 4 bases; unmatched junction nucleotides: 5.

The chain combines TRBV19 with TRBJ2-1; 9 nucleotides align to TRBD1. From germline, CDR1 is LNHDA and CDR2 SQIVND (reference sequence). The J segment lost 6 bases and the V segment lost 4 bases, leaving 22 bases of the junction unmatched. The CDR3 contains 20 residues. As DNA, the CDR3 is TGTGCCAGTAGTAGATGGGGACCGGGACAGGGTAATTTAGTACGCAATGAGCAGTTCTTC. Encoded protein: CASSRWGPGQGNLVRNEQFF.

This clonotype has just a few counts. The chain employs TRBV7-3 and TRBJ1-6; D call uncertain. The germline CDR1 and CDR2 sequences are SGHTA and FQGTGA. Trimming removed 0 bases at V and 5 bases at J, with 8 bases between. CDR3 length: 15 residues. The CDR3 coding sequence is TGTGCCAGCAGCTTAACGATACAAAATAATTCACCCCTCCACTTT. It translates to CASSLTIQNNSPLHF.

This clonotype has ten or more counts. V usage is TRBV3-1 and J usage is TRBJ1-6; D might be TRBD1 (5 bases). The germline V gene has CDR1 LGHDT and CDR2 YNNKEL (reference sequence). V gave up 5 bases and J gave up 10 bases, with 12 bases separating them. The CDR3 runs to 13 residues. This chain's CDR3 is CASSSQGGSPLHF. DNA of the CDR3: TGTGCCAGCAGCTCCCAGGGAGGGTCACCCCTCCACTTT.

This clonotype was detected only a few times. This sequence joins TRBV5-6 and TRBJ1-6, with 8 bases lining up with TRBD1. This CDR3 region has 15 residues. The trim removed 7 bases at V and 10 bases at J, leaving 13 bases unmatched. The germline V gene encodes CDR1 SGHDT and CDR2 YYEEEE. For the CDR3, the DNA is TGTGCCAGCGGTGGACAGGGCTTAGTGAGATCACCCCTCCACTTT. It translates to CASGGQGLVRSPLHF.

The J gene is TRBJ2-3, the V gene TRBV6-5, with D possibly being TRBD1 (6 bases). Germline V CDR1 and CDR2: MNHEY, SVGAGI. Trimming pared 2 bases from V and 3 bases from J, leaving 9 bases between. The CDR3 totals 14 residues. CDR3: CASSYLGTTDTQYF. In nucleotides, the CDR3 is TGTGCCAGCAGTTACCTCGGGACAACAGATACGCAGTATTTT.

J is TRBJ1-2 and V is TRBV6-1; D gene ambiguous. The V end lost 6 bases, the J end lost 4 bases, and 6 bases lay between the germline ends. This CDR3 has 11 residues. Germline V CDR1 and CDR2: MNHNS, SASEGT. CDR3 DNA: TGTGCCAGCAGCGCTAGCTATGGCTACACCTTC. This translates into CASSASYGYTF.

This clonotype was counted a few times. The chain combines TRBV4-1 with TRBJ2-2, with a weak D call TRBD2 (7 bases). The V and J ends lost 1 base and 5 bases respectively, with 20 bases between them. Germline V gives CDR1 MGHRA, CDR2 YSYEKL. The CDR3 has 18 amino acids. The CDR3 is CASSQVYGGRLGTGELFF. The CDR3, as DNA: TGCGCCAGCAGCCAAGTGTACGGGGGGCGCCTGGGAACCGGGGAGCTGTTTTTT.

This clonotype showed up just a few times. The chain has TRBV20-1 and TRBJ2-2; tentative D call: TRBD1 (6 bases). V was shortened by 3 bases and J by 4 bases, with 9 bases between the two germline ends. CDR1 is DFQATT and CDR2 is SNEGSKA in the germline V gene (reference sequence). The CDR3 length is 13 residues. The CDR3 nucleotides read TGCAGTGCTAGGAAGGGGGTCACCGGGGAGCTGTTTTTT. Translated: CSARKGVTGELFF.